The 28 T cell receptor beta chains below come from one sample, sequenced in a study of radiation and T cells in renal cell carcinoma. Libraries were prepared by immunoSEQ multiplex PCR; TCRdb keeps only in-frame clonotypes and omits some of them. The table records tens of thousands of clones, more than 40% of them present only once. The treatment: 15 Gy SBRT to primary tumor, nephrectomy 4 weeks later. The sequencing used tumor tissue, collected from a patient whose treatment included radiotherapy and nephrectomy. Source of these receptors: a woman between 45 and 60 years old with renal cell carcinoma.

This chain joins TRBV7-9 and TRBJ2-1; 9 nucleotides align to TRBD2. This CDR3 is 16 amino acids long. Germline CDR1 and CDR2: SEHNR and FQNEAQ (reference sequence). Unmatched junction bases numbered 6, after V lost 4 bases and J lost 2 bases. The CDR3, as DNA: TGTGCCAGCAGCTCAAATAGCGGGGGCACCTACAATGAGCAGTTCTTC. Amino acids: CASSSNSGGTYNEQFF.

A note on this clone: This sample also contains other DNA sequences that code for the same CDR3. This sequence joins TRBV6-6 and TRBJ1-1, with a possible D match to TRBD1 (5 bases). Germline CDR1 is MNHNY and CDR2 is SVGAGI (reference sequence). V was clipped by 2 bases and J by 5 bases, with 9 bases between them. The CDR3 sequence is 13 residues long. As DNA, the CDR3 is TGTGCCAGCAGTTACGGCGGGGGGACTGAAGCTTTCTTT. It specifies CASSYGGGTEAFF.

This clone was seen only a few times. The rearrangement uses TRBV13 and TRBJ2-1; D remains unclear. This CDR3 spans 13 amino acids. Per germline, CDR1 PRHDT and CDR2 FYEKMQ (reference sequence). V was shortened by 7 bases and J by 8 bases, with 15 bases between the two germline ends. This CDR3 reads CASTGVAVHEQFF. Here the CDR3 DNA reads TGTGCCAGCACCGGAGTGGCTGTCCATGAGCAGTTCTTC.

This clone has only a few counts. This rearrangement joins TRBV19 to TRBJ1-2; D possibly corresponds to TRBD1 (6 bases). From germline, CDR1 is LNHDA and CDR2 SQIVND (reference sequence). The CDR3 runs to 13 residues. Trimming took 6 bases from V and 4 from J, leaving 12 bases between them. The CDR3 spells CASRGGLGYGYTF. CDR3 DNA: TGTGCCAGTAGGGGGGGGCTTGGCTATGGCTACACCTTC.

This clone was recorded many times. V gene TRBV2 combines with J gene TRBJ1-2, with D unresolved. The CDR3 sequence is 10 residues long. V was pared by 4 bases and J by 7 bases, with 4 bases between. CDR1 is SNHLY and CDR2 is FYNNEI in the germline V gene. CDR3 residues: CASSAFGYTF. In DNA form, the CDR3 reads TGTGCCAGCAGTGCCTTTGGCTACACCTTC.

CDR3 bases: TGCGCCAGCAGATCGACAGGGACCAACTATGGCTACACCTTC. Protein sequence: CASRSTGTNYGYTF. This chain links TRBV5-1 with TRBJ1-2; 7 bases are shared with TRBD1. This CDR3 spans 14 amino acids. The V gene's germline CDR1 is SGHRS and CDR2 YFSETQ. The J segment lost 2 bases and the V segment lost 5 bases, leaving 6 bases of the junction unmatched.

The J gene is TRBJ2-2, the V gene TRBV29-1; TRBD2 might be the D (5 bases). The germline CDR1 and CDR2 sequences are SQVTM and ANQGSEA. Trimming left V 4 bases short and J 6 bases short, with 9 bases between. This CDR3 contains 12 residues. In DNA form, the CDR3 reads TGCAGCGTTGTTTACGGGGCCGGGGAGCTGTTTTTT. It is translated as CSVVYGAGELFF.

The rearrangement uses TRBV7-2 and TRBJ2-7; D gene unclear. The V end lost 3 bases, the J end lost 4 bases, and 13 bases lay between the germline ends. The CDR3 has 14 amino acids. Germline lookup yields CDR1 SGHTA and CDR2 FQGNSA. The CDR3 sequence: CASSFSDTSYEQYF. CDR3 nucleotides: TGTGCCAGCAGCTTCAGCGACACCAGTTACGAGCAGTACTTC. Full variable domain (remainder filled in from reference TRBV7-2 and TRBJ2-7): GAGVSQSPSNKVTEKGKDVELRCDPISGHTALYWYRQSLGQGLEFLIYFQGNSAPDKSGLPSDRFSAERTGGSVSTLTIQRTQQEDSAVYLCASSFSDTSYEQYFGPGTRLTVT.

The chain employs TRBV29-1 and TRBJ1-1; D not certain. The CDR3 consists of 14 residues. The V gene's germline CDR1 is SQVTM and CDR2 ANQGSEA. With 3 bases removed from V and 1 base from J, the gap between germline ends came to 12 bases. CDR3 loop: CSVDSQTSNTEAFF. The CDR3, as DNA: TGCAGCGTTGACTCCCAGACATCGAACACTGAAGCTTTCTTT.

The chain carries TRBV2 and TRBJ2-3, with D hard to call. From germline, CDR1 is SNHLY and CDR2 FYNNEI. The V and J ends lost 5 bases and 2 bases respectively, with 8 bases between them. The CDR3 length is 13 residues. The CDR3 is CASSFYITDTQYF. CDR3 coding DNA: TGTGCCAGCAGTTTCTATATCACAGATACGCAGTATTTT.

The genes are TRBV6-1 and TRBJ1-5; D uncertain. Trimming pared 1 base from V and 6 bases from J, leaving 16 bases between. Germline V lookup: CDR1 MNHNS, CDR2 SASEGT. The CDR3 totals 16 residues. The DNA for the CDR3 is TGTGCCAGCAGTGAAGTCGGAGGGAGGGCTGGTCAGCCCCAGCATTTT. Amino acids: CASSEVGGRAGQPQHF.

The chain couples TRBV21-1 to TRBJ1-3; whether TRBD1, the table's D call, matches the DNA was not checked. TRBV21-1 is designated a pseudogene. This CDR3 region has 17 residues. The CDR3 sequence is CASSQGKGSSSRNTIYF. The CDR3 DNA follows: TGTGCCAGCAGCCAGGGGAAAGGGTCCTCTTCCCGAAACACCATATATTTT.

The table lists this clone with a few counts. V and J are TRBV5-4 and TRBJ1-2; 7 bases are a match to TRBD1. Germline CDR1 SGHNT, CDR2 YYREEE (reference sequence). The CDR3 is 15 amino acids. The trim removed 0 bases at V and 7 bases at J, leaving 9 bases unmatched. CDR3 residues: CASSLEWMTGSGYTF. DNA of the CDR3: TGTGCCAGCAGCTTGGAATGGATGACAGGGAGTGGCTACACCTTC. The whole variable domain, filled in from reference TRBV5-4 and TRBJ1-2, reads ETGVTQSPTHLIKTRGQQVTLRCSSQSGHNTVSWYQQALGQGPQFIFQYYREEENGRGNFPPRFSGLQFPNYSSELNVNALELDDSALYLCASSLEWMTGSGYTFGSGTRLTVV.

This chain uses TRBV19 with TRBJ2-1; D not resolved. V was trimmed by 6 bases and J by 0 bases, leaving 9 bases between them. Germline V gene sequence: CDR1 LNHDA, CDR2 SQIVND (reference sequence). The CDR3 runs to 14 residues. Here the CDR3 reads CASRKPGSYNEQFF. The CDR3 coding sequence is TGTGCCAGTAGAAAACCAGGCTCCTACAATGAGCAGTTCTTC. The entire variable domain, with the rest obtained from reference TRBV19 and TRBJ2-1, is as follows: DGGITQSPKYLFRKEGQNVTLSCEQNLNHDAMYWYRQDPGQGLRLIYYSQIVNDFQKGDIAEGYSVSREKKESFPLTVTSAQKNPTAFYLCASRKPGSYNEQFFGPGTRLTVL.

Many counts were recorded for this clone. The chain is built from TRBV4-1 and TRBJ2-7; 9 bases line up with TRBD1. Per the germline V gene, CDR1 is MGHRA and CDR2 is YSYEKL. After removal of 1 base from V and 5 bases from J, the junction contained 6 bases not matched to a gene. CDR3 size: 15 residues. The CDR3 loop is CASSQVRTGAHEQYF. As DNA, the CDR3 is TGCGCCAGCAGCCAAGTAAGGACAGGGGCCCACGAGCAGTACTTC.

This clone appeared many times. The rearrangement links TRBV11-2 to TRBJ1-1; no definite D call. Trimming removed 6 bases from V and 11 bases from J, with 19 bases in between. The CDR3 spans 13 residues. Germline V CDR1 and CDR2: SGHAT, FQNNGV. In nucleotides, the CDR3 is TGTGCCAGCAGTCGAAACACGGGCAGGAAGGCTTTCTTT. Residues: CASSRNTGRKAFF.

The V call is TRBV4-1, the J call TRBJ1-4, with D unclear. There are 14 residues in the CDR3. Germline V lookup: CDR1 MGHRA, CDR2 YSYEKL. Trimming left V 4 bases short and J 5 bases short, with 11 bases between. In nucleotides, the CDR3 is TGCGCCAGCAGCCGGATGTCCGGGAATGAAAAACTGTTTTTT. Translating it yields CASSRMSGNEKLFF.

The V call is TRBV2, the J call TRBJ1-3; D not certain. Germline V gives CDR1 SNHLY, CDR2 FYNNEI. The CDR3 runs to 14 residues. V was shortened by 4 bases and J by 4 bases, with 11 bases between the two germline ends. This CDR3 reads CASSVVLAGNTIYF. DNA for the CDR3: TGTGCCAGCAGTGTGGTTCTCGCAGGAAACACCATATATTTT.

The V call is TRBV6-5, the J call TRBJ2-7; TRBD1 might be the D (5 bases). The CDR3 contains 15 residues. V was pared by 0 bases and J by 4 bases, with 13 bases between. CDR1 and CDR2 from the germline V gene are MNHEY and SVGAGI. CDR3 amino acids: CASSYSLDSSYEQYF. CDR3 nucleotides: TGTGCCAGCAGTTACTCCCTCGACAGTTCTTACGAGCAGTACTTC.

This chain connects TRBV29-1 to TRBJ2-5; D is perhaps TRBD1 or TRBD2 (6 bases each). Trimming cost V 5 bases and J 5 bases, with 15 bases left between them. From germline, CDR1 is SQVTM and CDR2 ANQGSEA. The CDR3 is 13 amino acids. The CDR3: CSVRRGVEETQYF. Written as DNA, the CDR3 is TGCAGCGTTCGAAGGGGGGTAGAGGAGACCCAGTACTTC.

This clone turned up a few times. Here the CDR3 DNA reads TGTGCCATCAGTGGAAGGGGCCTGAACACTGAAGCTTTCTTT. Its translation: CAISGRGLNTEAFF. V usage is TRBV10-3 and J usage is TRBJ1-1, with D perhaps TRBD1 (5 bases). Looked up from germline, CDR1 is ENHRY and CDR2 is SYGVKD. Trimming pared 4 bases from V and 0 bases from J, leaving 9 bases between. The CDR3 sequence is 14 residues long.

In its sample, this clone was seen a few times. V and J are TRBV6-5 and TRBJ2-1; maybe TRBD1 (5 bases). CDR3 length: 15 amino acids. The germline V and J ends were trimmed by 2 bases and 0 bases, with 8 bases remaining between them. CDR1 and CDR2 (germline): MNHEY, SVGAGI. CDR3 nucleotides: TGTGCCAGCAGTTACGGGGCCATCTCCTACAATGAGCAGTTCTTC. Translated: CASSYGAISYNEQFF.

The chain employs TRBV9 and TRBJ2-3; D remains ambiguous. Trimming removed 4 bases from V and 0 bases from J, with 6 bases in between. Per germline, CDR1 SGDLS and CDR2 YYNGEE. The CDR3 spans 13 residues. The CDR3 sequence is CASSRYSTDTQYF. The CDR3 bases are TGTGCCAGCAGCCGATATAGCACAGATACGCAGTATTTT. The full variable domain, its missing parts supplied by reference TRBV9 and TRBJ2-3, is DSGVTQTPKHLITATGQRVTLRCSPRSGDLSVYWYQQSLDQGLQFLIQYYNGEERAKGNILERFSAQQFPDLHSELNLSSLELGDSALYFCASSRYSTDTQYFGPGTRLTVL.

This clone came up a few times. The V call is TRBV23-1, the J call TRBJ1-5; D might be TRBD1 (6 bases). TRBV23-1 counts as an open reading frame of uncertain function. Trimming shortened V by 1 base and J by 1 base, and 8 bases separated the two germline ends. CDR3 length: 15 amino acids. Here the CDR3 reads CASSQYRESNQPQHF. In DNA form, the CDR3 reads TGCGCCAGCAGTCAATACAGGGAGAGCAATCAGCCCCAGCATTTT.

DNA of the CDR3: TGCGCCAGCAGCCATCCGGGGTTGCGGAATACTGAAGCTTTCTTT. Translated, it gives CASSHPGLRNTEAFF. The V gene is TRBV4-3, the J gene TRBJ1-1; D ambiguous. Germline lookup yields CDR1 LGHNA and CDR2 YSLEER. The CDR3 has 15 residues. Deletions cut 3 bases from V and 5 bases from J, with 16 bases between.

The chain joins TRBV7-9 to TRBJ2-5; TRBD1 agrees at 8 bases. Germline V lookup: CDR1 SEHNR, CDR2 FQNEAQ (reference sequence). The J segment lost 5 bases and the V segment lost 5 bases, leaving 13 bases of the junction unmatched. The CDR3 spans 16 residues. Here the CDR3 reads CASSIYRGESLETQYF. As DNA, the CDR3 is TGTGCCAGCAGCATATACAGGGGGGAATCTCTGGAGACCCAGTACTTC.

This clone was counted at least ten times. The rearrangement joins TRBV7-6 to TRBJ1-6, with D unclear. CDR3 size: 15 residues. Trimming took 2 bases from V and 6 from J, leaving 11 bases between them. Germline V gene sequence: CDR1 SGHVS, CDR2 FNYEAQ. CDR3 sequence: CASSLIHRRNSPLHF. CDR3 nucleotide sequence: TGTGCCAGCAGCTTAATCCACAGACGTAATTCACCCCTCCACTTT. Filled out from reference TRBV7-6 and TRBJ1-6, the complete variable domain reads GAGVSQSPRYKVTKRGQDVALRCDPISGHVSLYWYRQALGQGPEFLTYFNYEAQQDKSGLPNDRFSAERPEGSISTLTIQRTEQRDSAMYRCASSLIHRRNSPLHFGNGTRLTVT.

In this sample, this clone turned up a few times. The chain uses TRBV7-9 and TRBJ1-2; D ambiguous. The CDR3 extends over 12 amino acids. Germline lookup yields CDR1 SEHNR and CDR2 FQNEAQ (reference sequence). The ends were cut back, 1 base at V and 8 bases at J, with 8 bases in the middle. The CDR3 DNA reads TGTGCCAGCAGCTTAGGCGGAGGCGGCTACACCTTC. It translates to CASSLGGGGYTF.